The next 25 T cell receptor beta chains were all read from a single sample in a study of blood T cell repertoires in COVID-19. Data came from immunoSEQ multiplex PCR; TCRdb stores just in-frame clones and leaves some out. The sample has hundreds of thousands of clones, around 89% seen once. The sequencing sample was made of PBMCs or T cells enriched from blood (not recorded which). The receptors originated from a man aged 25 to 40 who had recovered from COVID-19.

The rearrangement links TRBV27 to TRBJ2-5; TRBD1 matches at 7 bases. This CDR3 has 13 amino acids. Per germline, CDR1 MNHEY and CDR2 SMNVEV (reference sequence). Germline trimming cut 11 bases from V and 0 bases from J; bases unmatched to any gene: 6. CDR3 sequence (DNA): TGTGCCGCCCCAGGGGGTAACCAAGAGACCCAGTACTTC. As protein: CAAPGGNQETQYF.

A single count supports this clone. The CDR3 reads CSVVLRGQSGYTF. In DNA form, the CDR3 reads TGCAGCGTTGTCCTCAGGGGACAGAGTGGCTACACCTTC. This chain joins TRBV29-1 and TRBJ1-2; 7 bases are shared with TRBD1. Germline loops: CDR1 SQVTM, CDR2 ANQGSEA. V lost 4 bases and J lost 7; bases outside the gene matches: 9. CDR3 length: 13 amino acids.

The chain is built from TRBV6-5 and TRBJ2-6; D remains ambiguous. This CDR3 comprises 14 residues. CDR1 MNHEY and CDR2 SVGAGI come from the germline V gene. Trimming cost V 6 bases and J 0 bases, with 6 bases left between them. CDR3 sequence: CASSPNSGANVLTF. DNA of the CDR3: TGTGCCAGCAGCCCAAACTCTGGGGCCAACGTCCTGACTTTC.

The V call is TRBV5-1, the J call TRBJ2-7, with 8 bases identical to TRBD2. The length of the CDR3 is 15 residues. J was trimmed by 5 bases and V by 4 bases; bases with no gene match: 11. Per germline, CDR1 SGHRS and CDR2 YFSETQ. This CDR3 reads CASSRSGREGHEQYF. The CDR3 region has the DNA TGCGCCAGCAGCCGCTCGGGTCGGGAGGGCCACGAGCAGTACTTC.

The rearrangement uses TRBV19 and TRBJ2-1, with 7 bases that match TRBD2. CDR1 is LNHDA and CDR2 is SQIVND in the germline V gene (reference sequence). V shed 1 base, J shed 4 bases, and the junction held 4 bases outside the gene matches. CDR3 length: 15 residues. CDR3 region: CASSIGAGVYNEQFF. The DNA for the CDR3 is TGTGCCAGTAGTATAGGGGCGGGAGTTTACAATGAGCAGTTCTTC.

Only one count was recorded for this clone. The chain uses TRBV2 and TRBJ2-7, with D unresolved. Germline assignment: CDR1 SNHLY and CDR2 FYNNEI. The CDR3 runs to 12 residues. Trimming left V 2 bases short and J 4 bases short, with 6 bases between. The chain's CDR3 is CASSELQYEQYF. CDR3 in DNA: TGTGCCAGCAGTGAACTACAGTACGAGCAGTACTTC.

The chain couples TRBV15 to TRBJ1-5; maybe TRBD1 (5 bases). Trimming pared 3 bases from V and 4 bases from J, leaving 13 bases between. Looked up from germline, CDR1 is LNHNV and CDR2 is YYDKDF (reference sequence). The CDR3 covers 15 residues. The chain's CDR3 is CATSRAGPGNQPQHF. In nucleotides, the CDR3 is TGTGCCACCAGCAGGGCAGGGCCGGGTAATCAGCCCCAGCATTTT. The whole variable domain, remainder taken from reference TRBV15 and TRBJ1-5, is DAMVIQNPRYQVTQFGKPVTLSCSQTLNHNVMYWYQQKSSQAPKLLFHYYDKDFNNEADTPDNFQSRRPNTSFCFLDIRSPGLGDTAMYLCATSRAGPGNQPQHFGDGTRLSIL.

The V and J genes are TRBV7-2 and TRBJ2-1; 12 bases map to TRBD2. This CDR3 comprises 16 residues. V trimming: 0 bases; J trimming: 7 bases; junction bases outside the gene matches: 4. The V gene's germline CDR1 is SGHTA and CDR2 FQGNSA. CDR3 nucleotide sequence: TGTGCCAGCAGCTTAGCCGGGACTAGCGGGCCAAATGAGCAGTTCTTC. Its translation: CASSLAGTSGPNEQFF.

The V and J genes are TRBV18 and TRBJ2-2; unclear D gene. Germline V gene data show CDR1 as KGHSH and CDR2 as LQKENI. V dropped 3 bases and J dropped 0 bases, with 11 bases sitting between them. This CDR3 has 16 residues. CDR3 sequence: CASSPFDIANTGELFF. The CDR3 DNA sequence: TGTGCCAGCTCACCTTTCGACATCGCGAACACCGGGGAGCTGTTTTTT.

The J gene is TRBJ1-5, the V gene TRBV21-1; whether TRBD1, the table's D call, matches the DNA was not checked. TRBV21-1 is a pseudogene. The CDR3 runs 15 residues. DNA for the CDR3: TGTGCCAGCAGCAAATCTGGGACAGTCAATCAGCCCCAGCATTTT. Translation: CASSKSGTVNQPQHF.

This chain connects TRBV15 to TRBJ2-5; 10 positions agree with TRBD2. The CDR3 sequence is 14 residues long. CDR1 LNHNV and CDR2 YYDKDF come from the germline V gene (reference sequence). Trimming took 3 bases from V and 5 from J; bases not matched to a gene: 3. DNA for the CDR3: TGTGCCACCAGCAGCCGGACTAGCGGTGAGACCCAGTACTTC. Protein: CATSSRTSGETQYF.

This clone was found once. The genes are TRBV6-1 and TRBJ2-7, with D perhaps matching TRBD2 (5 bases). This CDR3 has 15 residues. The V gene lost 3 bases and the J gene lost 1 base, with 13 bases spanning the gap. Germline V gene sequence: CDR1 MNHNS, CDR2 SASEGT. The CDR3 DNA follows: TGTGCCAGCAGTGACCTAGACTACACTTCCTACGAGCAGTACTTC. Translated, it gives CASSDLDYTSYEQYF.

The rearrangement links TRBV19 to TRBJ2-1; TRBD1 aligns across 7 bases. V trimming: 5 bases; J trimming: 4 bases; junction bases outside the gene matches: 2. CDR1 is LNHDA, CDR2 SQIVND, per germline (reference sequence). The CDR3 consists of 13 residues. The CDR3 nucleotides read TGTGCCAGTAGTCCGGACAGGTACAATGAGCAGTTCTTC. Its translation is CASSPDRYNEQFF.

This rearrangement joins TRBV10-1 to TRBJ2-3, with 7 bases identical to TRBD1. CDR1 and CDR2 from the germline V gene are WNHNN and SYGVQD (reference sequence). V shed 6 bases and J 4 bases; nucleotides not matched to a gene: 4. There are 13 residues in the CDR3. The DNA of the CDR3 is TGCGCCAGCAGAGGGACAGAAGCAGATACGCAGTATTTT. Its translation is CASRGTEADTQYF.

The J gene is TRBJ2-5, the V gene TRBV6-5; maybe TRBD2 (6 bases). CDR1 MNHEY and CDR2 SVGAGI come from the germline V gene. The CDR3 totals 15 residues. The V gene lost 8 bases and the J gene lost 2 bases, with 18 bases spanning the gap. The CDR3, as DNA: TGTGCCAGCCGCAGTTACGTGGGGGGACAAGAGACCCAGTACTTC. Translated: CASRSYVGGQETQYF.

The chain recombines TRBV19 with TRBJ1-2, with a possible D match to TRBD1 (6 bases). This CDR3 has 14 residues. The V end lost 10 bases, the J end lost 4 bases, and 19 bases lay between the germline ends. The germline V gene encodes CDR1 LNHDA and CDR2 SQIVND (reference sequence). Written as DNA, the CDR3 is TGTGCCACCCCAGACGGGGGGCAGGGCTATGGCTACACCTTC. Amino acids: CATPDGGQGYGYTF.

V usage is TRBV7-9 and J usage is TRBJ1-6, with 9 nucleotides matching TRBD1. J was trimmed by 8 bases and V by 8 bases; bases with no gene match: 4. Germline V gene data show CDR1 as SEHNR and CDR2 as FQNEAQ (reference sequence). The CDR3 contains 13 residues. CDR3 region: CASQGQGDSPLHF. CDR3 nucleotide sequence: TGTGCCAGCCAGGGACAGGGTGATTCACCCCTCCACTTT.

This clone occurred once. The chain combines TRBV12-3 or TRBV12-4 with TRBJ1-2; weak D call: TRBD1 (6 bases). This CDR3 is built from 13 residues. Trimming left V 3 bases short and J 7 bases short, with 12 bases between. The CDR3 DNA sequence: TGTGCCAGCAGTTTTGGGGGGGCGCGTGGCTACACCTTC. Translated: CASSFGGARGYTF.

This clone is a singleton in its sample. The V and J genes are TRBV28 and TRBJ1-4, with a tentative D call TRBD1 (5 bases). This CDR3 has 13 residues. Germline CDR1 is MDHEN and CDR2 is SYDVKM. Trimming removed 10 bases at V and 7 bases at J, with 16 bases between. This chain's CDR3 is CATNWGEGEKLFF. CDR3 bases: TGTGCCACCAATTGGGGGGAGGGTGAAAAACTGTTTTTT.

The chain joins TRBV28 to TRBJ1-6; maybe TRBD1 (6 bases). This CDR3 region has 15 residues. Between the trimmed V and J ends, which lost 3 bases and 7 bases, there was a span of 13 bases. Germline V gene data show CDR1 as MDHEN and CDR2 as SYDVKM. CDR3 protein: CASSFPAGVNSPLHF. The DNA for the CDR3 is TGTGCCAGCAGTTTTCCAGCAGGGGTGAATTCACCCCTCCACTTT.

The rearrangement uses TRBV7-9 and TRBJ1-5; the match to TRBD1 covers 9 bases. V shed 1 base and J 3 bases; nucleotides not matched to a gene: 1. The CDR3 has 15 amino acids. Germline CDR1 and CDR2: SEHNR and FQNEAQ (reference sequence). The CDR3 DNA is TGTGCCAGCAGCTTAGGGGACAGGGTCAATCAGCCCCAGCATTTT. Its protein is CASSLGDRVNQPQHF.

The V call is TRBV28, the J call TRBJ2-3; D may be TRBD2 (5 bases). The CDR3 covers 14 residues. The V gene's germline CDR1 is MDHEN and CDR2 SYDVKM. Between the trimmed V and J ends, which lost 7 bases and 6 bases, there was a span of 17 bases. CDR3 residues: CASTSSAGGDTQYF. The CDR3 DNA sequence: TGTGCCAGCACATCCTCGGCGGGCGGGGATACGCAGTATTTT.

This chain connects TRBV19 to TRBJ2-1, with a weak D call TRBD2 (6 bases). Deletions cut 8 bases from V and 5 bases from J, with 13 bases between. CDR1 and CDR2 (germline): LNHDA, SQIVND (reference sequence). The CDR3 sequence is 13 residues long. Written as DNA, the CDR3 is TGTGCCAGTCACCCCCGGGGGAACAATGAGCAGTTCTTC. Its protein product is CASHPRGNNEQFF. Combining the CDR3 with reference TRBV19 and TRBJ2-1 gives the whole variable domain DGGITQSPKYLFRKEGQNVTLSCEQNLNHDAMYWYRQDPGQGLRLIYYSQIVNDFQKGDIAEGYSVSREKKESFPLTVTSAQKNPTAFYLCASHPRGNNEQFFGPGTRLTVL.

The V and J genes are TRBV24-1 and TRBJ2-5, with D maybe TRBD2 (6 bases). Germline loops: CDR1 KGHDR, CDR2 SFDVKD. V lost 3 bases, J lost 7 bases, and 17 bases lay in between. This CDR3 has 15 amino acids. The CDR3 DNA follows: TGTGCCACCAGTGATCCGGAGATGAGGGGAGGGACCCAGTACTTC. Its protein product is CATSDPEMRGGTQYF.

The V and J genes are TRBV5-1 and TRBJ1-4; D remains ambiguous. Trimming removed 3 bases from V and 8 bases from J, with 14 bases in between. The CDR3 runs 14 residues. CDR1 is SGHRS, CDR2 YFSETQ, per germline. The CDR3 protein is CASSSGLVSEKLFF. The CDR3, as DNA: TGCGCCAGCAGCTCGGGATTGGTGAGCGAAAAACTGTTTTTT.